This passage covers 3 T cell receptor beta chains from one sample sequenced in a study of blood T cell repertoires in COVID-19 (dated by TCRdb to the early 2020s). The library was produced with the immunoSEQ multiplex PCR assay. Held by TCRdb, this immuneACCESS table contains in-frame sequences only and omits some clones. Under half of the omission traces to an unresolved V gene where checked; the cause of the rest is unknown. For this sample the table gives some 350,000 clones, of which 90% were detected only once. 6.5% of the sample rests with the top ten. Specimen: peripheral blood. These receptor sequences come from a man younger than 35 with active or convalescent COVID-19.

The V gene is TRBV29-1, the J gene TRBJ2-7; 10 nucleotides match TRBD1. V gave up 3 bases and J gave up 0 bases; unmatched junction bases: 5. CDR1 is SQVTM and CDR2 is ANQGSEA in the germline V gene. The CDR3 is 15 residues long. The CDR3 bases are TGCAGCGTTGACGGACAGGGGGGAAGCTCCTACGAGCAGTACTTC. This codes for CSVDGQGGSSYEQYF.

A note on this clone: A junction boundary mismatches the germline segment, possibly from a read error. The V and J genes are TRBV4-3 and TRBJ2-7; 7 positions match TRBD1. Per the germline V gene, CDR1 is LGHNA and CDR2 is YSLEER. The CDR3 consists of 14 residues. CDR3 in amino acids: CASSKEGTAAEQYF. As DNA, the CDR3 is TGCGCCAGCAGCAAAGAGGGGACAGCCGCGGAGCAGTACTTC.

The genes are TRBV7-2 and TRBJ2-1; 9 bases fit TRBD2. CDR1 SGHTA and CDR2 FQGNSA come from the germline V gene. J gave up 4 bases and V 4 bases, and 5 bases lay outside the gene matches. There are 15 residues in the CDR3. In nucleotides, the CDR3 is TGTGCCAGCAGCTCGCAGCTAGCGGGGTACAATGAGCAGTTCTTC. Protein: CASSSQLAGYNEQFF.